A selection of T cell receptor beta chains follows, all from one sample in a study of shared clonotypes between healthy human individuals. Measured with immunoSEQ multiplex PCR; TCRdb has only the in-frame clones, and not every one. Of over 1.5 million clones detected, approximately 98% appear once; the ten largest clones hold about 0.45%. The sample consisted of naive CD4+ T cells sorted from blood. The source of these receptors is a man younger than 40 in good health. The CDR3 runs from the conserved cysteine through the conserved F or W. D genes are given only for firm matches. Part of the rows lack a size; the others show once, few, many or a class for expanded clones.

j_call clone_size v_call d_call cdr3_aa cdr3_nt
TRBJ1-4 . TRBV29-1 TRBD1 CSATWTGGEKLFF TGCAGCGCCACGTGGACAGGAGGTGAAAAACTGTTTTTT
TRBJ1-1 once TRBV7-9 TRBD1 CASSSTGAGGTEAFF TGTGCCAGCAGCTCTACAGGGGCCGGGGGCACTGAAGCTTTCTTT
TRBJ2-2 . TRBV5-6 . CASSLRNRGANTGELFF TGTGCCAGCAGCTTGCGAAATCGGGGCGCGAACACCGGGGAGCTGTTTTTT
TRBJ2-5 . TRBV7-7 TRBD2 CASSRRFIAGAFPRETQYF TGTGCTAGCAGCCGGAGATTCATAGCGGGAGCTTTCCCTAGAGAGACCCAGTACTTC
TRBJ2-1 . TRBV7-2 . CASSWVGREQFF TGTGCCAGCAGCTGGGTCGGTCGAGAGCAGTTCTTC
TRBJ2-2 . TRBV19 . CASSTLSGELFF TGTGCCAGTAGTACCTTATCCGGGGAGCTGTTTTTT
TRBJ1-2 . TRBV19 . CASSIVPGTMSYTF TGTGCCAGTAGTATAGTCCCGGGTACGATGAGCTACACCTTC
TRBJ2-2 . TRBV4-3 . CASSPRYTGELFF TGCGCCAGCAGCCCGCGTTACACCGGGGAGCTGTTTTTT
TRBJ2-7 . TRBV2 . CASRISKGQTVHYEQYF TGTGCCAGCAGAATAAGTAAAGGGCAGACGGTCCATTACGAGCAGTACTTC
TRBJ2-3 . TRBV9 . CASSAGASSTDTQYF TGTGCCAGCAGCGCAGGGGCCTCTAGCACAGATACGCAGTATTTT
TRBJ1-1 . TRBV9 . CASSVTGNTEAFF TGTGCCAGCAGCGTAACAGGGAACACTGAAGCTTTCTTT
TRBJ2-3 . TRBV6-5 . CASSTGLATDTQYF TGTGCCAGCAGTACTGGGCTAGCTACAGATACGCAGTATTTT
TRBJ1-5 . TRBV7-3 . CASSPTGGSNQPQHF TGTGCCAGCAGCCCAACGGGGGGGAGCAATCAGCCCCAGCATTTT
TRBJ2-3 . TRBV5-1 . CASSLEGGNTDTQYF TGCGCCAGCAGCTTGGAGGGGGGAAACACAGATACGCAGTATTTT
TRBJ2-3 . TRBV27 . CASRNLMMVTDTQYF TGTGCCAGCCGTAACCTTATGATGGTCACAGATACGCAGTATTTT
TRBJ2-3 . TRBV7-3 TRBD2 CASSSGGLAGGITDTQYF TGTGCCAGCAGCTCAGGCGGTCTAGCGGGAGGGATCACAGATACGCAGTATTTT
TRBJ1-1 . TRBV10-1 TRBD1 CASSASTGDNTEAFF TGCGCCAGCAGTGCGTCGACAGGGGACAACACTGAAGCTTTCTTT
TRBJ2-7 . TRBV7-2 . CASAEGGGVYEQYF TGTGCCAGCGCAGAGGGGGGCGGGGTCTACGAGCAGTACTTC
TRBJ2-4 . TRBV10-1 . CASSKNDPKNIQYF TGCGCCAGCAGTAAGAACGATCCGAAAAACATTCAGTACTTC
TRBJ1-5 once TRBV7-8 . CASSLDPLYQPQHF TGTGCCAGCAGCTTAGATCCCTTATATCAGCCCCAGCATTTT
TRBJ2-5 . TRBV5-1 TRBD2 CASSSGLAGRLQETQYF TGCGCCAGCAGCTCGGGACTAGCGGGACGGTTACAAGAGACCCAGTACTTC
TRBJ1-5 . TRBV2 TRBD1 CASNIDRAGNQPQHF TGTGCCAGCAATATTGACAGGGCAGGCAATCAGCCCCAGCATTTT
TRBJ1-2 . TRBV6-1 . CASSGGGRTANYGYTF TGTGCCAGCAGTGGGGGGGGCAGGACAGCTAACTATGGCTACACCTTC
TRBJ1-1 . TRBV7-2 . CASSLRPLGGRTEAFF TGTGCCAGCAGCTTAAGACCCCTGGGGGGGAGGACTGAAGCTTTCTTT
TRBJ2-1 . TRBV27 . CASSPQGVAWVYNEQFF TGTGCCAGCAGTCCCCAGGGCGTTGCCTGGGTGTACAATGAGCAGTTCTTC
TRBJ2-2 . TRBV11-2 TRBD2 CASSLGLASTGELFF TGTGCCAGCAGCCTGGGACTAGCCTCCACCGGGGAGCTGTTTTTT
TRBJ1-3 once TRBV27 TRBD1 CATMWTGLRSGNTIYF TGTGCCACCATGTGGACAGGCCTCCGATCTGGAAACACCATATATTTT
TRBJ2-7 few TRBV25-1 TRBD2 CASVRDYSYEQYF TGTGCCAGCGTTAGGGACTACTCCTACGAGCAGTACTTC
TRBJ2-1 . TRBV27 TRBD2 CASSPTSGRARNEQFF TGTGCCAGCAGTCCGACTAGCGGGAGGGCCCGCAATGAGCAGTTCTTC
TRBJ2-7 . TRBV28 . CASSRPRQAGEQYF TGTGCCAGCAGTCGCCCTCGTCAGGCGGGCGAGCAGTACTTC
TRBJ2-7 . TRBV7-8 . CASSLDYREFNEQYF TGTGCCAGCAGCCTCGACTACAGGGAATTCAACGAGCAGTACTTC
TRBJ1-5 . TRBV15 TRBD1 CATSRDDRGLQPQHF TGTGCCACCAGCAGAGATGACAGGGGGCTTCAGCCCCAGCATTTT
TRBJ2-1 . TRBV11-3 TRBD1 CASSLDLSMWDRGSYNEQFF TGTGCCAGCAGCTTAGATCTTAGTATGTGGGACAGGGGTTCCTACAATGAGCAGTTCTTC
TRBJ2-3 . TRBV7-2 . CASSRQVGTDTQYF TGTGCCAGCAGCCGACAGGTCGGCACAGATACGCAGTATTTT
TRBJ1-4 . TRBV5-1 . CASSSRVSGTNEKLFF TGCGCCAGCAGCTCCAGGGTTTCGGGAACTAATGAAAAACTGTTTTTT
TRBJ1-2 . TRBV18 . CASSPIEGEGYTF TGTGCCAGCTCTCCAATCGAGGGGGAAGGCTACACCTTC
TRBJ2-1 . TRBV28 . CASSSTRSYNEQFF TGTGCCAGCAGTTCGACTAGGTCGTACAATGAGCAGTTCTTC
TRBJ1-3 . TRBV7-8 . CASSLASSSGNTIYF TGTGCCAGCAGCTTGGCTAGCAGCTCTGGAAACACCATATATTTT
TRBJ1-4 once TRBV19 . CASSIFRTQGEKLFF TGTGCCAGTAGTATCTTTCGGACCCAAGGAGAAAAACTGTTTTTT
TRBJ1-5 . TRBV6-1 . CASSEAQVQGPQHF TGTGCCAGCAGTGAAGCGCAGGTACAGGGGCCCCAGCATTTT
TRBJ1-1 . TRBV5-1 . CASSLREGGTEAFF TGCGCCAGCAGCTTGAGGGAGGGAGGCACTGAAGCTTTCTTT
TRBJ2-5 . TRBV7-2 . CASSLGALGPGETQYF TGTGCCAGCAGCTTAGGGGCGCTAGGGCCTGGGGAGACCCAGTACTTC
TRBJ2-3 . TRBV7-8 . CASSLGVPRDTQYF TGTGCCAGCAGCTTAGGAGTCCCACGGGATACGCAGTATTTT
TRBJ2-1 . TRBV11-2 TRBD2 CASSWTSGITSYNEQFF TGTGCCAGCAGCTGGACTAGCGGGATTACGTCCTACAATGAGCAGTTCTTC
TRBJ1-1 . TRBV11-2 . CASRNRAAGTEAFF TGTGCCAGCAGGAACAGAGCAGCAGGCACTGAAGCTTTCTTT